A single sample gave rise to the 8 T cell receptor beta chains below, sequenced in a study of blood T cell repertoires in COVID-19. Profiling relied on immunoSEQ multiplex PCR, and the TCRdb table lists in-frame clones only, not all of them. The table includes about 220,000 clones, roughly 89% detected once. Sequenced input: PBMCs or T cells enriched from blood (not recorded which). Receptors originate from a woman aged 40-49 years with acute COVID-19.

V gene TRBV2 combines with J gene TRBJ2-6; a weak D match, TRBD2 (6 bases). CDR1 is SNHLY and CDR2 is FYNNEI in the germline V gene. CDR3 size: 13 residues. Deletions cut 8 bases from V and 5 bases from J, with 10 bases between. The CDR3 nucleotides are TGTGCCAGCGGTGCGGGGAGGGCCAACGTCCTGACTTTC. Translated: CASGAGRANVLTF.

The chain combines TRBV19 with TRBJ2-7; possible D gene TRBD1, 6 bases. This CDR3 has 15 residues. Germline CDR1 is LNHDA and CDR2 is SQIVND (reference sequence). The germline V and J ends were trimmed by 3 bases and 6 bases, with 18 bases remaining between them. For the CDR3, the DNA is TGTGCCAGTAGTATGGATCAGGGGCCCCTGGGCGAGCAGTACTTC. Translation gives CASSMDQGPLGEQYF. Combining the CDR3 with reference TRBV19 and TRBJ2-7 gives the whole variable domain DGGITQSPKYLFRKEGQNVTLSCEQNLNHDAMYWYRQDPGQGLRLIYYSQIVNDFQKGDIAEGYSVSREKKESFPLTVTSAQKNPTAFYLCASSMDQGPLGEQYFGPGTRLTVT.

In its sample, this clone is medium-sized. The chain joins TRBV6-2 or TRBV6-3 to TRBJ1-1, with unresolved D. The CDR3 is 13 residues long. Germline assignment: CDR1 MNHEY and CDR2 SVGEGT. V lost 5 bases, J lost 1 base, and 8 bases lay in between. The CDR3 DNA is TGTGCCAGCAGTAAGAGAGAGAACACTGAAGCTTTCTTT. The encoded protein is CASSKRENTEAFF.

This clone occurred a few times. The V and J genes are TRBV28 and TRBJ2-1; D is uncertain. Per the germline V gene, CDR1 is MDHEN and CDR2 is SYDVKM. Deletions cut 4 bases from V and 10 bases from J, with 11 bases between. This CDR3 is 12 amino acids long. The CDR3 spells CASSSTLREQFF. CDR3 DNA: TGTGCCAGCAGTTCCACCCTCAGAGAGCAGTTCTTC.

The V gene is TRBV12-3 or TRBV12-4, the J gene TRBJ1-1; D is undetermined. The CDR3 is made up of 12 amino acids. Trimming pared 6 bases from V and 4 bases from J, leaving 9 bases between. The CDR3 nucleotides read TGTGCCAGCAGCTTCCACGGCACTGAAGCTTTCTTT. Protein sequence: CASSFHGTEAFF.

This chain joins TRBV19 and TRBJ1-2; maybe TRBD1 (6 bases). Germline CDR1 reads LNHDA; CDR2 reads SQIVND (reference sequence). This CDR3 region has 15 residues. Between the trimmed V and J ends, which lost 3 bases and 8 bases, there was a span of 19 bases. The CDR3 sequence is CASSIAPQGKGGYTF. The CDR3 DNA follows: TGTGCCAGTAGTATTGCGCCGCAGGGGAAGGGAGGCTACACCTTC. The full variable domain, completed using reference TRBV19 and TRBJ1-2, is DGGITQSPKYLFRKEGQNVTLSCEQNLNHDAMYWYRQDPGQGLRLIYYSQIVNDFQKGDIAEGYSVSREKKESFPLTVTSAQKNPTAFYLCASSIAPQGKGGYTFGSGTRLTVV.

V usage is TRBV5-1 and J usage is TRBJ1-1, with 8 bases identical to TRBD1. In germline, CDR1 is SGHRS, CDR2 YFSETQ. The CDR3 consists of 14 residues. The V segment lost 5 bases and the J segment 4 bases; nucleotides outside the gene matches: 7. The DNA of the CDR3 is TGCGCCAGCAGTCGACGGACAGGGTCCACTGAAGCTTTCTTT. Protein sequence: CASSRRTGSTEAFF.

Here the CDR3 reads CASSSLLTRGGLEQFF. CDR3 nucleotide sequence: TGTGCCAGCAGTTCCCTCCTCACTCGGGGGGGCCTTGAGCAGTTCTTC. This chain links TRBV28 with TRBJ2-1, with TRBD2 matching 8 bases. Germline values: CDR1 MDHEN, CDR2 SYDVKM. CDR3 length equals 16 residues. V lost 4 bases, J lost 9 bases, and 14 bases stayed unmatched.